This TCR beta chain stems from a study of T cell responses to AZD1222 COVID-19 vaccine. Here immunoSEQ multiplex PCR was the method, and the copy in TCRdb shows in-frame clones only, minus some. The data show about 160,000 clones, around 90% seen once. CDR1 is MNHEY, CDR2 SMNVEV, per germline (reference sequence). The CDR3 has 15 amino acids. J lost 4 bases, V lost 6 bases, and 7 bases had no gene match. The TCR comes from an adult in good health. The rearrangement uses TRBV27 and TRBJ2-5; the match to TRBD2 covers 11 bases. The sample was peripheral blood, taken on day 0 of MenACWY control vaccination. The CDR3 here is CASSGLAGHRETQYF. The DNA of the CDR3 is TGTGCCAGCAGCGGACTAGCGGGCCATAGAGAGACCCAGTACTTC.